This entry lists 18 T cell receptor beta chains sequenced from one sample in a study of monozygotic twins with inflammatory bowel disease. Reanalyzing the 5' RACE reads, TCRdb keeps one entry per CDR3 protein, without DNA. The table lists 400,000 or so distinct CDR3 sequences. Specimen: blood. The source is a human donor with ulcerative colitis or Crohn's disease, or a healthy co-twin of an affected twin (not recorded which).

The chain joins TRBV9 to TRBJ2-4; TCRdb proposes TRBD2, but this gene call is untestable without DNA. The length of the CDR3 is 17 residues. Looked up from germline, CDR1 is SGDLS and CDR2 is YYNGEE. The CDR3 protein is CASSVGASANVKNIQYF.

The V gene is TRBV7-8, the J gene TRBJ2-1; TCRdb returns TRBD1, unconfirmable since there is no DNA. Germline CDR1 reads SGHVS; CDR2 reads FQNEAQ. The CDR3 extends over 13 amino acids. The CDR3: CASSLQGSGEQFF. Combining the CDR3 with reference TRBV7-8 and TRBJ2-1 gives the whole variable domain GAGVSQSPRYKVAKRGQDVALRCDPISGHVSLFWYQQALGQGPEFLTYFQNEAQLDKSGLPSDRFFAERPEGSVSTLKIQRTQQEDSAVYLCASSLQGSGEQFFGPGTRLTVL.

The chain links TRBV5-1 to TRBJ2-7; there is no DNA to check the TCRdb D call of TRBD1. CDR3 size: 13 residues. Germline assignment: CDR1 SGHRS and CDR2 YFSETQ. The CDR3 spells CASSQPGTNEQYF.

The chain links TRBV7-2 to TRBJ2-1; no DNA is available, so the TRBD2 call from TCRdb remains unchecked. Germline V gene data show CDR1 as SGHTA and CDR2 as FQGNSA. The CDR3 is 17 residues long. CDR3 region: CASSSPGGAGGLNEQFF. Drawing the rest from reference TRBV7-2 and TRBJ2-1, the complete variable domain is GAGVSQSPSNKVTEKGKDVELRCDPISGHTALYWYRQSLGQGLEFLIYFQGNSAPDKSGLPSDRFSAERTGGSVSTLTIQRTQQEDSAVYLCASSSPGGAGGLNEQFFGPGTRLTVL.

V gene TRBV12-3 or TRBV12-4 combines with J gene TRBJ2-7; the D call of TRBD2 rests on TCRdb alone, since no DNA is present to check it. The CDR3 is 16 residues long. CDR3 region: CASSSRTSGGSYEQYF.

The genes are TRBV19 and TRBJ2-2. The CDR3 totals 13 residues. CDR1 and CDR2 from the germline V gene are LNHDA and SQIVND (reference sequence). CDR3 sequence reads: CASSTRRTGELFF.

The chain recombines TRBV5-6 with TRBJ2-1. The CDR3 is 15 residues long. Germline assignment: CDR1 SGHDT and CDR2 YYEEEE. The CDR3 region is CASSIRTVTYNEQFF. The full variable domain, rest sourced from reference TRBV5-6 and TRBJ2-1, is DAGVTQSPTHLIKTRGQQVTLRCSPKSGHDTVSWYQQALGQGPQFIFQYYEEEERQRGNFPDRFSGHQFPNYSSELNVNALLLGDSALYLCASSIRTVTYNEQFFGPGTRLTVL.

The chain combines TRBV20-1 with TRBJ2-1; as DNA is missing, the TRBD2 call by TCRdb cannot be tested. This CDR3 spans 13 amino acids. Germline V gene lookup returns CDR1 DFQATT and CDR2 SNEGSKA (reference sequence). The chain's CDR3 is CSASSGNGNEQFF.

CDR3 sequence: CASSFGQAFSGNTIYF. V gene TRBV3-1 combines with J gene TRBJ1-3; absent DNA, TCRdb's TRBD1 call cannot be checked. This CDR3 contains 16 residues. Per germline, CDR1 LGHDT and CDR2 YNNKEL (reference sequence).

V is TRBV5-1 and J is TRBJ2-1; TCRdb indicates TRBD2, and absent DNA this call remains unverified. Germline CDR1 SGHRS, CDR2 YFSETQ. The CDR3 extends over 15 amino acids. This chain's CDR3 is CASRPRGGSYNEQFF.

The rearrangement uses TRBV7-2 and TRBJ2-3; with no DNA, the TCRdb D assignment of TRBD2 cannot be verified. Germline assignment: CDR1 SGHTA and CDR2 FQGNSA. The CDR3 is made up of 16 amino acids. CDR3 amino acids: CASSLQASGGPDTQYF.

The chain is built from TRBV19 and TRBJ2-7; absent DNA, TCRdb's TRBD1 call cannot be checked. The length of the CDR3 is 15 residues. Per the germline V gene, CDR1 is LNHDA and CDR2 is SQIVND (reference sequence). CDR3: CASSIRTGISYEQYF. The full variable domain, in which reference TRBV19 and TRBJ2-7 provide the parts outside the CDR3, is DGGITQSPKYLFRKEGQNVTLSCEQNLNHDAMYWYRQDPGQGLRLIYYSQIVNDFQKGDIAEGYSVSREKKESFPLTVTSAQKNPTAFYLCASSIRTGISYEQYFGPGTRLTVT.

The chain links TRBV7-9 to TRBJ2-7; the D gene TCRdb calls, TRBD1, cannot be checked with no DNA. The CDR3 totals 16 residues. From germline, CDR1 is SEHNR and CDR2 FQNEAQ (reference sequence). CDR3 loop: CASSLSYGGRPYEQYF.

The chain has TRBV19 and TRBJ1-2; TCRdb's D call, TRBD1, is unchecked because there is no DNA. This CDR3 spans 15 amino acids. Germline V gene lookup returns CDR1 LNHDA and CDR2 SQIVND (reference sequence). CDR3 region: CASSFRTGLNYGYTF.

V and J are TRBV5-1 and TRBJ2-5; TCRdb names TRBD1, which stays unverified in the absence of DNA. The CDR3 spans 15 residues. The germline V gene encodes CDR1 SGHRS and CDR2 YFSETQ. Here the CDR3 reads CASSDLGQGQETQYF. Full variable domain (remainder filled in from reference TRBV5-1 and TRBJ2-5): KAGVTQTPRYLIKTRGQQVTLSCSPISGHRSVSWYQQTPGQGLQFLFEYFSETQRNKGNFPGRFSGRQFSNSRSEMNVSTLELGDSALYLCASSDLGQGQETQYFGPGTRLLVL.

J is TRBJ2-7 and V is TRBV7-2; the D gene TCRdb calls, TRBD2, cannot be checked with no DNA. Germline assignment: CDR1 SGHTA and CDR2 FQGNSA. The CDR3 runs 15 residues. Here the CDR3 reads CASSLGLAGVNEQYF.

This rearrangement joins TRBV7-3 to TRBJ1-1. CDR1 and CDR2 from the germline V gene are SGHTA and FQGTGA. The CDR3 is 13 amino acids. Here the CDR3 reads CASKTDGNTEAFF.

This rearrangement joins TRBV6-1 to TRBJ2-5. The CDR3 is 11 amino acids. Germline CDR1 is MNHNS and CDR2 is SASEGT. CDR3: CASSYKETQYF.